The entry below describes one T cell receptor (beta chain). What it binds is unknown. A read error may account for a junction end that differs from germline. The time point denotes: baseline pretreatment blood. The treatment was: 15 Gy SBRT to primary tumor, nephrectomy 4 weeks later. This record belongs to a study of radiation and T cells in renal cell carcinoma. Whole-study findings and limits: No pretreatment tumor biopsies were available for baseline clonotypes.

Data came from immunoSEQ multiplex PCR; TCRdb stores just in-frame clones and leaves some out. The sample has 20,000 to 25,000 clones; approximately 80% are singletons. CDR3 size: 15 residues. Germline CDR1 and CDR2: SGHVS and FQNEAQ. This receptor was obtained from a man in his 60s with renal cell carcinoma. The V call is TRBV7-8, the J call TRBJ2-1, with D perhaps matching TRBD2 (6 bases). This material consisted of blood, taken from a patient whose treatment included radiotherapy and nephrectomy. CDR3 region: CASNLAASSYNEQFF. CDR3 in DNA: TGTGCCAGCAACTTAGCGGCTAGCTCCTACAATGAGCAGTTCTTC.